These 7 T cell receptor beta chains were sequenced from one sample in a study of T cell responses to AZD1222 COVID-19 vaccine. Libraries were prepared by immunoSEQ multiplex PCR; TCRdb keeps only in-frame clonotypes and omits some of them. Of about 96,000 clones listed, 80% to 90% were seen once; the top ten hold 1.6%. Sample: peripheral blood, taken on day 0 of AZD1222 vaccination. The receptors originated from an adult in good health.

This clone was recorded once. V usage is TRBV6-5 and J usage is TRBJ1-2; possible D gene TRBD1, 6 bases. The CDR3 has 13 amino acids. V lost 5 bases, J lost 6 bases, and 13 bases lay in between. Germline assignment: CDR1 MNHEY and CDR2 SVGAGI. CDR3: CASSTGGGHGYTF. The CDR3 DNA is TGTGCCAGCAGTACAGGAGGGGGTCATGGCTACACCTTC.

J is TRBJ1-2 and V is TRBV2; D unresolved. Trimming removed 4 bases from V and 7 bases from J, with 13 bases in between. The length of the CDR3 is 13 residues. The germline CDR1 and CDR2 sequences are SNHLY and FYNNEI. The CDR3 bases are TGTGCCAGCAGTGGGGAGACCCGGGGTGGCTACACCTTC. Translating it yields CASSGETRGGYTF.

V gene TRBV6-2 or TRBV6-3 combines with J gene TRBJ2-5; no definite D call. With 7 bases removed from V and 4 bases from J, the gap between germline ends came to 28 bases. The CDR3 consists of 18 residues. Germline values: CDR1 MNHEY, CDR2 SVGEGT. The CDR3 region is CASIPSPRLLLYGETQYF. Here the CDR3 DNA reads TGTGCCAGCATCCCCTCCCCTCGACTTTTGCTGTATGGAGAGACCCAGTACTTC.

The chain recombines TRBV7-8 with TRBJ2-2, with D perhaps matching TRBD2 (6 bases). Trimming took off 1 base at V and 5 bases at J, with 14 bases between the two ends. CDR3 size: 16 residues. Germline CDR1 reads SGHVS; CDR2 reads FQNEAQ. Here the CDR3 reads CASSLVSAGGTGELFF. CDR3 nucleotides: TGTGCCAGCAGCTTAGTTTCGGCAGGAGGGACCGGGGAGCTGTTTTTT.

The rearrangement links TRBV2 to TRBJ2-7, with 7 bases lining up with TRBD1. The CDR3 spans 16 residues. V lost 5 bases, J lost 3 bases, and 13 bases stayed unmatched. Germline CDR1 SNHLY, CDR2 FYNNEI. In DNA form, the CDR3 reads TGTGCCAGCAGTCCGACAGGGTATGATGGATACTACGAGCAGTACTTC. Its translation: CASSPTGYDGYYEQYF. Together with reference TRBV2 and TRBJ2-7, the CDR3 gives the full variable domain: EPEVTQTPSHQVTQMGQEVILRCVPISNHLYFYWYRQILGQKVEFLVSFYNNEISEKSEIFDDQFSVERPDGSNFTLKIRSTKLEDSAMYFCASSPTGYDGYYEQYFGPGTRLTVT.

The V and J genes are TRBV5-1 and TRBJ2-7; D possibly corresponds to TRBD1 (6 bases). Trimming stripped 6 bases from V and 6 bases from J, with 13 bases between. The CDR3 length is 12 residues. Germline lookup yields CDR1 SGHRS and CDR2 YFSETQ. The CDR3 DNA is TGCGCCAGCACCAACCAGGGGCGCGAGCAGTACTTC. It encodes CASTNQGREQYF.

CDR3 DNA sequence: TGTGCCACCAGCGAGGGGGGGAAAAGCAATCAGCCCCAGCATTTT. Translation: CATSEGGKSNQPQHF. J is TRBJ1-5 and V is TRBV15, with a weak D call TRBD1 (6 bases). Germline V gives CDR1 LNHNV, CDR2 YYDKDF (reference sequence). The CDR3 runs to 15 residues. Deletions cut 5 bases from V and 1 base from J, with 12 bases between.